Listed below are T cell receptor beta chains from one sample, sequenced in a study of shared clonotypes between healthy human individuals. Method: immunoSEQ multiplex PCR; TCRdb's copy keeps in-frame clones and lacks some. The sample holds roughly 1,600,000 clones; about 98.5% are singletons and the top ten take 0.3% to 0.45%. Source material: naive CD4+ T cells sorted from blood. These receptor sequences come from a man aged 25 to 40 in good health. The CDR3 runs from the conserved cysteine through the conserved F or W. The D gene is left open where the match is weak.

d_call	v_call	j_call	cdr3_aa
.	TRBV7-3	TRBJ2-1	CAGGLAGSYNEQFF
.	TRBV7-9	TRBJ2-1	CASSLAGSYNEQFF
TRBD2	TRBV5-1	TRBJ2-5	CASRWTEQSRGGQYF
.	TRBV14	TRBJ2-5	CASSQEYGGLETQYF
.	TRBV5-1	TRBJ1-1	CASSLTGTVNTEAFF
TRBD1	TRBV5-1	TRBJ1-4	CASTRTGTENEKLFF
TRBD2	TRBV7-8	TRBJ2-2	CASSVTGTRDTGELFF
TRBD1	TRBV30	TRBJ1-1	CAWKYKDREKTREAFF
.	TRBV19	TRBJ2-5	CASARGSVETQYF
.	TRBV12-5	TRBJ2-7	CASGLTTGTATYEQYF
TRBD1	TRBV28	TRBJ1-2	CASSQKTGTGRDGYTF
.	TRBV5-1	TRBJ2-5	CASSLAPTGLRETQYF
TRBD1	TRBV18	TRBJ1-5	CASSLRDRNQPQHF
TRBD2	TRBV4-3	TRBJ2-7	CASSASLSGGSYEQYF
.	TRBV27	TRBJ2-7	CASSNTFPTYEQYF
.	TRBV5-6	TRBJ2-3	CASSFLGLDTDTQYF
.	TRBV9	TRBJ2-1	CASSVRGYNEQFF
.	TRBV5-1	TRBJ1-5	CASSLVSGANQPQHF
.	TRBV7-2	TRBJ2-7	CASSFRTSSEQYF
TRBD1	TRBV5-4	TRBJ2-7	CASSPTGFYEQYF
.	TRBV5-1	TRBJ2-5	CASSLAGFQETQYF
.	TRBV30	TRBJ2-6	CAWSVPGANVLTF
.	TRBV11-2	TRBJ2-7	CASSLGFREQYF
.	TRBV7-8	TRBJ2-3	CASSLGPQAYTDTQYF
.	TRBV7-9	TRBJ1-5	CASSYGGQPQHF
.	TRBV6-1	TRBJ1-1	CASRTRGLGAFF